This T cell receptor beta chain stems from a study of cytomegalovirus exposure and HLA in healthy donors. This CDR3 region has 14 residues. The ends were cut back, 0 bases at V and 4 bases at J, with 10 bases in the middle. Germline loops: CDR1 MNHEY, CDR2 SVGAGI. This clone was observed a few times. Primers included in the PCR were 60 Vbeta and 13 Jbeta primers. Produced via immunoSEQ multiplex PCR; TCRdb's table is partial and in-frame only. The sample consists of approximately 210,000 clones, approximately 86% of them appearing once. The chain links TRBV6-5 to TRBJ2-7, with a possible D match to TRBD1 (6 bases). The sample was PBMCs. The source of this sequence is a woman in her late teens or twenties in good health and CMV-seronegative. CDR3 in amino acids: CASSYSYREYEQYF. The CDR3, as DNA: TGTGCCAGCAGTTACTCGTACAGGGAGTACGAGCAGTACTTC.